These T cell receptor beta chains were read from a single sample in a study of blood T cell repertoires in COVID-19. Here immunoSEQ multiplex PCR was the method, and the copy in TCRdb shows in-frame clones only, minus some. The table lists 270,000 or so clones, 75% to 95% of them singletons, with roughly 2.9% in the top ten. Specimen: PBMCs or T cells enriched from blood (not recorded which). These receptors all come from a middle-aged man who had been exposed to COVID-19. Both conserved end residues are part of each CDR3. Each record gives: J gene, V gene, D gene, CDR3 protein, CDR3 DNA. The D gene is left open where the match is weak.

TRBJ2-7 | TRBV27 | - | CASSSPDRVSYEQYF | TGTGCCAGCAGTTCCCCTGACAGAGTCTCCTACGAGCAGTACTTC
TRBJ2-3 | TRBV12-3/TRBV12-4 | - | CASSSTDTQYF | TGTGCCAGCAGCTCCACAGATACGCAGTATTTT
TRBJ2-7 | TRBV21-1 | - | CASSKRSIHHEQYF | TGTGCCAGCAGCAAAAGGAGCATACATCACGAGCAGTACTTC
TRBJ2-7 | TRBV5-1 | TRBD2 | CASSPTSGPYEQYF | TGCGCCAGCAGCCCCACTAGCGGGCCTTACGAGCAGTACTTC
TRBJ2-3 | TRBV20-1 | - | CSAPRYETQYF | TGCAGTGCTCCTAGGTATGAGACGCAGTATTTT
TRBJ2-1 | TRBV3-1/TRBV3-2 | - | CASSQVIYSYNEQFF | TGTGCCAGCAGCCAAGTTATATATTCCTACAATGAGCAGTTCTTC
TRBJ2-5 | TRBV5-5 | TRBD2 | CASSPLAGGTQETQYF | TGTGCCAGCAGCCCACTAGCGGGAGGAACCCAAGAGACCCAGTACTTC
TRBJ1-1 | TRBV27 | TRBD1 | CASSIQGLGNTEAFF | TGTGCCAGCAGTATACAGGGGCTAGGGAACACTGAAGCTTTCTTT
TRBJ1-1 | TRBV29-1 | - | CSVALGPNTEAFF | TGCAGCGTGGCCTTGGGGCCAAACACTGAAGCTTTCTTT
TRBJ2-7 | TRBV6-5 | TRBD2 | CASSGLAGGYEQYF | TGTGCCAGCAGCGGACTAGCGGGAGGCTACGAGCAGTACTTC
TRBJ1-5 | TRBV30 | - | CAWSLRENQPQHF | TGTGCCTGGAGTCTCAGGGAAAATCAGCCCCAGCATTTT
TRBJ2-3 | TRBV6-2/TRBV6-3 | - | CASSYSAWPADTQYF | TGTGCCAGCAGTTACTCGGCCTGGCCCGCAGATACGCAGTATTTT
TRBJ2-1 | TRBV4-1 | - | CASSQEDGTHYNEQFF | TGCGCCAGCAGCCAAGAAGACGGGACTCACTACAATGAGCAGTTCTTC